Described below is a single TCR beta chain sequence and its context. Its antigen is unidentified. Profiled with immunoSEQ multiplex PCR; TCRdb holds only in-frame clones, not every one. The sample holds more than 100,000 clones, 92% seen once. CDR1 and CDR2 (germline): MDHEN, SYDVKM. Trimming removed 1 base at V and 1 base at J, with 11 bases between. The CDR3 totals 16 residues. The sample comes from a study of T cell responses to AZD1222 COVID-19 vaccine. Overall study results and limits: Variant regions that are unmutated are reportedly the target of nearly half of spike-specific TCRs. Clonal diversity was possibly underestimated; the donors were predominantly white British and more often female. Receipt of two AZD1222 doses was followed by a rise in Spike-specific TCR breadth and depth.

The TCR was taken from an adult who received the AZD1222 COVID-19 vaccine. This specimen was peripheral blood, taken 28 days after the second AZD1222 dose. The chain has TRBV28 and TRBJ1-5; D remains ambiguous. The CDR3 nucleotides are TGTGCCAGCAGTTTATCGACTGGGGTAAGCAATCAGCCCCAGCATTTT. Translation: CASSLSTGVSNQPQHF.